The rows below give T cell receptor beta chains drawn from one sample of a study of blood T cell repertoires in COVID-19. Repertoires were generated with immunoSEQ multiplex PCR, while TCRdb's copy carries only in-frame clones and drops some. The top ten clones hold 4% to 5% of a sample with 250,000 to 300,000 clones, 89% of them seen once. Sample: peripheral blood. All receptors come from a middle-aged woman who had recovered from COVID-19. Both conserved end residues are part of each CDR3. The D gene is left open where the match is weak. Rows may omit the clone size; those that give it use once, few, many or a size class.

length: 12; J: TRBJ1-4; D: .; V: TRBV12-3/TRBV12-4; size: .; CDR3: CASSFLSEKLFF; DNA: TGTGCCAGCAGTTTTCTCTCTGAAAAACTGTTTTTT
length: 14; J: TRBJ1-2; D: .; V: TRBV2; size: .; CDR3: CASSDRETNYGYTF; DNA: TGTGCCAGCAGTGACAGGGAAACTAACTATGGCTACACCTTC
length: 11; J: TRBJ2-5; D: .; V: TRBV5-5; size: .; CDR3: CASSREETQYF; DNA: TGTGCCAGCAGCCGGGAGGAGACCCAGTACTTC
length: 16; J: TRBJ1-5; D: .; V: TRBV5-1; size: .; CDR3: CASSLMPGIGNQPQHF; DNA: TGCGCCAGCAGCTTAATGCCGGGGATAGGCAATCAGCCCCAGCATTTT
length: 14; J: TRBJ1-5; D: .; V: TRBV10-3; size: .; CDR3: CATNGGAGNQPQHF; DNA: TGTGCCACGAACGGAGGAGCTGGCAATCAGCCCCAGCATTTT
length: 16; J: TRBJ1-5; D: TRBD1; V: TRBV19; size: .; CDR3: CASSGGQGANNQPQHF; DNA: TGTGCCAGTAGTGGGGGACAGGGGGCCAACAATCAGCCCCAGCATTTT
length: 14; J: TRBJ2-7; D: .; V: TRBV5-4; size: .; CDR3: CASSPTDRMDEQYF; DNA: TGTGCCAGCAGTCCCACCGACAGGATGGACGAGCAGTACTTC
length: 14; J: TRBJ1-4; D: .; V: TRBV6-1; size: .; CDR3: CASSEDRVHEKLFF; DNA: TGTGCCAGCAGTGAAGACAGGGTTCATGAAAAACTGTTTTTT
length: 11; J: TRBJ2-1; D: .; V: TRBV11-3; size: .; CDR3: CATASRNEQFF; DNA: TGTGCCACCGCAAGCCGAAATGAGCAGTTCTTC
length: 12; J: TRBJ1-1; D: TRBD1; V: TRBV28; size: .; CDR3: CASSLGQGRAFF; DNA: TGTGCCAGCAGCCTGGGACAGGGACGCGCTTTCTTT
length: 14; J: TRBJ1-5; D: .; V: TRBV7-9; size: .; CDR3: CASSLAGGNQPQHF; DNA: TGTGCCAGCAGCTTAGCGGGGGGTAATCAGCCCCAGCATTTT
length: 15; J: TRBJ1-6; D: .; V: TRBV28; size: .; CDR3: CASNFWGQFNSPLHF; DNA: TGTGCCAGCAATTTTTGGGGGCAGTTTAATTCACCCCTCCACTTT
length: 14; J: TRBJ1-5; D: .; V: TRBV28; size: .; CDR3: CASSYTGRNQPQHF; DNA: TGTGCCAGCAGTTATACAGGGCGGAATCAGCCCCAGCATTTT
length: 11; J: TRBJ1-1; D: .; V: TRBV11-3; size: .; CDR3: CASSRKFRAFF; DNA: TGTGCCAGCAGCCGAAAATTTAGAGCTTTCTTT
length: 12; J: TRBJ1-2; D: .; V: TRBV5-1; size: .; CDR3: CASSFTGSGYTF; DNA: TGCGCCAGCAGCTTCACAGGGAGTGGCTACACCTTC
length: 12; J: TRBJ2-2; D: .; V: TRBV7-9; size: once; CDR3: CASSRSGRELFF; DNA: TGTGCCAGCAGCCGGTCAGGGAGGGAGCTGTTTTTT
length: 14; J: TRBJ1-1; D: TRBD1; V: TRBV2; size: .; CDR3: CASNRDSTLIEAFF; DNA: TGTGCCAGCAACCGGGACAGCACCCTTATTGAAGCTTTCTTT
length: 13; J: TRBJ1-2; D: TRBD1; V: TRBV19; size: .; CDR3: CASSPQGTYGYTF; DNA: TGTGCCAGTAGTCCACAGGGGACCTATGGCTACACCTTC
length: 14; J: TRBJ2-7; D: .; V: TRBV5-1; size: .; CDR3: CATHPGDSSYEQYF; DNA: TGCGCCACCCACCCCGGTGACAGCTCCTACGAGCAGTACTTC
length: 16; J: TRBJ2-5; D: TRBD2; V: TRBV18; size: .; CDR3: CASSRGRLAGQETQYF; DNA: TGTGCCAGCTCCCGAGGGAGACTAGCGGGTCAAGAGACCCAGTACTTC
length: 20; J: TRBJ1-3; D: .; V: TRBV4-3; size: .; CDR3: CASSQGNTGPKSFSGNTIYF; DNA: TGCGCCAGCAGCCAGGGTAATACAGGACCGAAAAGTTTCTCTGGAAACACCATATATTTT
length: 16; J: TRBJ1-5; D: TRBD1; V: TRBV19; size: .; CDR3: CASSQRTGWGNQPQHF; DNA: TGTGCCAGTAGTCAACGGACAGGGTGGGGCAATCAGCCCCAGCATTTT
length: 14; J: TRBJ1-2; D: .; V: TRBV15; size: .; CDR3: CATSRDRAAYGYTF; DNA: TGTGCCACCAGCAGAGATCGAGCGGCCTATGGCTACACCTTC
length: 16; J: TRBJ2-7; D: TRBD2; V: TRBV7-9; size: .; CDR3: CASSGDGGALTYEQYF; DNA: TGTGCCAGCAGCGGGGACGGGGGGGCGCTGACCTACGAGCAGTACTTC
length: 12; J: TRBJ2-1; D: .; V: TRBV12-3/TRBV12-4; size: .; CDR3: CASSSTGSEQFF; DNA: TGTGCCAGCAGTTCCACAGGATCTGAGCAGTTCTTC
length: 19; J: TRBJ1-3; D: .; V: TRBV5-5; size: .; CDR3: CASSLERAWGEGSGNTIYF; DNA: TGTGCCAGCAGCTTGGAACGAGCCTGGGGAGAGGGCTCTGGAAACACCATATATTTT
length: 17; J: TRBJ2-5; D: TRBD2; V: TRBV24-1; size: once; CDR3: CATSDGTSGRASGTQYF; DNA: TGTGCCACCAGTGATGGGACTAGCGGGAGGGCCTCGGGGACCCAGTACTTC
length: 12; J: TRBJ2-1; D: .; V: TRBV12-3/TRBV12-4; size: .; CDR3: CASRWVSEEQFF; DNA: TGTGCCAGCAGGTGGGTCAGCGAGGAGCAGTTCTTC
length: 15; J: TRBJ2-5; D: .; V: TRBV5-6; size: once; CDR3: CASSLGASAKETQYF; DNA: TGTGCCAGCAGCTTGGGGGCTAGCGCGAAAGAGACCCAGTACTTC
length: 16; J: TRBJ2-1; D: TRBD2; V: TRBV4-3; size: once; CDR3: CASSQEVLAGPNEQFF; DNA: TGCGCCAGCAGCCAAGAGGTACTAGCGGGACCCAATGAGCAGTTCTTC
length: 15; J: TRBJ2-2; D: .; V: TRBV6-6; size: .; CDR3: CASSIAQEPPGELFF; DNA: TGTGCCAGCAGTATTGCCCAGGAACCCCCCGGGGAGCTGTTTTTT
length: 12; J: TRBJ2-2; D: .; V: TRBV12-3/TRBV12-4; size: .; CDR3: CASSLNSEELFF; DNA: TGTGCCAGCAGTTTAAATAGCGAGGAGCTGTTTTTT
length: 17; J: TRBJ2-1; D: TRBD2; V: TRBV7-9; size: .; CDR3: CASSSRLAGGTYNEQFF; DNA: TGTGCCAGCAGCTCAAGACTAGCGGGGGGTACCTACAATGAGCAGTTCTTC
length: 13; J: TRBJ2-1; D: .; V: TRBV29-1; size: .; CDR3: CSVEGGDYAEQFF; DNA: TGCAGCGTTGAAGGCGGAGATTACGCTGAGCAGTTCTTC
length: 17; J: TRBJ2-1; D: .; V: TRBV14; size: once; CDR3: CASSRETRDNRYNEQFF; DNA: TGTGCCAGCAGCCGAGAAACCCGGGACAACCGTTACAATGAGCAGTTCTTC
length: 14; J: TRBJ2-5; D: .; V: TRBV5-6; size: .; CDR3: CASSLKWTQETQYF; DNA: TGTGCCAGCAGCTTAAAATGGACTCAAGAGACCCAGTACTTC
length: 13; J: TRBJ2-7; D: TRBD1; V: TRBV12-3/TRBV12-4; size: .; CDR3: CASSRTGVYEQYF; DNA: TGTGCCAGCAGTAGGACAGGGGTCTACGAGCAGTACTTC
length: 16; J: TRBJ2-7; D: .; V: TRBV19; size: .; CDR3: CASSIGPAGISYEQYF; DNA: TGTGCCAGTAGTATAGGGCCAGCGGGTATCTCCTACGAGCAGTACTTC
length: 14; J: TRBJ1-1; D: TRBD1; V: TRBV7-2; size: .; CDR3: CASKAGTANTEAFF; DNA: TGTGCCAGCAAAGCCGGGACAGCCAACACTGAAGCTTTCTTT
length: 13; J: TRBJ1-5; D: .; V: TRBV28; size: .; CDR3: CASSFETAQPQHF; DNA: TGTGCCAGCAGTTTCGAGACAGCTCAGCCCCAGCATTTT
length: 13; J: TRBJ1-2; D: .; V: TRBV2; size: .; CDR3: CASSERVNYGYTF; DNA: TGTGCCAGCAGCGAGAGGGTGAACTATGGCTACACCTTC
length: 16; J: TRBJ2-5; D: TRBD2; V: TRBV4-1; size: .; CDR3: CASSQGGLAGEETQYF; DNA: TGCGCCAGCAGCCAAGGGGGTCTAGCGGGGGAAGAGACCCAGTACTTC
length: 13; J: TRBJ1-6; D: .; V: TRBV24-1; size: .; CDR3: CATSQNRYSPLHF; DNA: TGTGCCACCAGCCAAAACAGGTACTCACCCCTCCACTTT
length: 16; J: TRBJ2-5; D: TRBD2; V: TRBV11-2; size: .; CDR3: CASSSRPGTSWETQYF; DNA: TGTGCCAGCAGCTCCCGTCCTGGGACTAGTTGGGAGACCCAGTACTTC
length: 16; J: TRBJ1-2; D: .; V: TRBV5-6; size: .; CDR3: CASSFLEPASNYGYTF; DNA: TGTGCCAGCAGCTTCCTGGAGCCAGCTAGTAACTATGGCTACACCTTC
length: 16; J: TRBJ2-1; D: TRBD1; V: TRBV11-3; size: .; CDR3: CASSPHQGTGDNEQFF; DNA: TGTGCCAGCAGCCCACATCAAGGGACAGGAGACAATGAGCAGTTCTTC